The present T cell receptor beta chain was sequenced within a study of shared clonotypes between healthy human individuals. About the research overall: With ages of 18 to 49, the donors were a couple of women and a few men.

Libraries were prepared by immunoSEQ multiplex PCR; TCRdb keeps only in-frame clonotypes and omits some of them. The table records roughly 1,100,000 clones, under 80% of them present only once. The sequenced sample was memory CD4+ T cells sorted from blood. Regarding subset: CD45RA-negative fraction. The sequence was collected from a man between 18 and 35 years old in good health.

CDR3 DNA: TGTGCCAGCAGTACCGGGACAGGGGGTTGGGGTGAGCAGTTCTTC. Encoded protein: CASSTGTGGWGEQFF. The genes are TRBV11-2 and TRBJ2-1, with TRBD1 identical over 11 bases. The germline V gene encodes CDR1 SGHAT and CDR2 FQNNGV. V lost 6 bases to trimming and J lost 9 bases; unmatched junction nucleotides: 10. The CDR3 is 15 residues long.